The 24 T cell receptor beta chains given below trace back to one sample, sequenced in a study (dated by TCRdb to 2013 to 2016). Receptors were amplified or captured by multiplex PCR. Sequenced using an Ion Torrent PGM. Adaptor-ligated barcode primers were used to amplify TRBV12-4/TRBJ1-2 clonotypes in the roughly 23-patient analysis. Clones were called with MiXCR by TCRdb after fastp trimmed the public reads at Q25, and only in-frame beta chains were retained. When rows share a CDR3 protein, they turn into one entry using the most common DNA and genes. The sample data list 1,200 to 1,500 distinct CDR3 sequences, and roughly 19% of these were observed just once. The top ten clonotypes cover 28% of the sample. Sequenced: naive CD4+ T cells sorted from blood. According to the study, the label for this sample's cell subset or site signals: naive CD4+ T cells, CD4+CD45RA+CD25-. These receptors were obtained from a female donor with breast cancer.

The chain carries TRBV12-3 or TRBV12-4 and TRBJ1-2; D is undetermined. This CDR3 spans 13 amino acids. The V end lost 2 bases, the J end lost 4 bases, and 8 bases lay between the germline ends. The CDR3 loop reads CASSLQAGYGYTF. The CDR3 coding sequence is TGTGCCAGCAGTTTACAGGCGGGCTATGGCTACACCTTC.

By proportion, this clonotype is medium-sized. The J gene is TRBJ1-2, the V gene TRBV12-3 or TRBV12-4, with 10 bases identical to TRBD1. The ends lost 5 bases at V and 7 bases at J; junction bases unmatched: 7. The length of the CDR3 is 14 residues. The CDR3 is CASSRDRGKSGYTF. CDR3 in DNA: TGTGCCAGCAGTCGGGACAGGGGAAAGAGTGGCTACACCTTC.

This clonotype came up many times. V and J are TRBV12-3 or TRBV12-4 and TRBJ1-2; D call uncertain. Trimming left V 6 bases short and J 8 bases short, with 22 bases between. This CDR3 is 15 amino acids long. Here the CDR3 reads CASSPSGQVVRGYTF. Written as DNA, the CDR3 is TGTGCCAGCAGCCCGTCGGGCCAGGTAGTAAGAGGCTACACCTTC.

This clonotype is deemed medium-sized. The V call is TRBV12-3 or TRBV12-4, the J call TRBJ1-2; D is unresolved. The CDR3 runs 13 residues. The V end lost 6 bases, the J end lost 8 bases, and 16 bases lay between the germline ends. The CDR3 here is CASRLEGRGGYTF. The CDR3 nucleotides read TGTGCCAGCAGACTAGAAGGGCGAGGAGGCTACACCTTC.

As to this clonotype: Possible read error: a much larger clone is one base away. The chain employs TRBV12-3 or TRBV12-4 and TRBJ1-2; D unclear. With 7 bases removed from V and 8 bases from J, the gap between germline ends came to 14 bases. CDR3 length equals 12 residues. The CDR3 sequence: CASNPYLGGYTF. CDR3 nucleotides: TGTGCCAGCAATCCTTATCTGGGCGGCTACACCTTC.

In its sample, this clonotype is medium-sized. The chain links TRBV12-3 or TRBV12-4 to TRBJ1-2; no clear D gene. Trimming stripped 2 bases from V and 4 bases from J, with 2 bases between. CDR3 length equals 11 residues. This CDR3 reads CASSLSYGYTF. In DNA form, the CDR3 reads TGTGCCAGCAGTTTATCCTATGGCTACACCTTC.

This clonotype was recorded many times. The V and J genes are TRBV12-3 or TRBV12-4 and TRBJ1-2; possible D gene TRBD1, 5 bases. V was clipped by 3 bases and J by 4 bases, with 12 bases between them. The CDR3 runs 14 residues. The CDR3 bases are TGTGCCAGCAGTTTGGAACCGGGACCCTATGGCTACACCTTC. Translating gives CASSLEPGPYGYTF.

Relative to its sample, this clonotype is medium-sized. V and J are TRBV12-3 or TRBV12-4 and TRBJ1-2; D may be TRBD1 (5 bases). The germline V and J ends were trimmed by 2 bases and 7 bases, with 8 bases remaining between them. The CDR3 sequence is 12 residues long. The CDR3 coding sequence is TGTGCCAGCAGTTTATCAGGGACTGGCTACACCTTC. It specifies CASSLSGTGYTF.

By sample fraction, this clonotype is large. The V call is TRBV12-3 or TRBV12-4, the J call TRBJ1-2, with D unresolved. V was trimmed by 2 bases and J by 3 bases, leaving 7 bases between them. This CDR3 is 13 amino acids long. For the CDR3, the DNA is TGTGCCAGCAGTTTAACTCGGGACTATGGCTACACCTTC. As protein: CASSLTRDYGYTF.

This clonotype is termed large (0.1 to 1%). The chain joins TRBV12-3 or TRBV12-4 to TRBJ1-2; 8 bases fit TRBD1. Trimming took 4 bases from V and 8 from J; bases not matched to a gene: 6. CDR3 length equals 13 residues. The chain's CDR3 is CASSWTGRGGYTF. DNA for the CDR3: TGTGCCAGCAGTTGGACAGGGAGGGGAGGCTACACCTTC.

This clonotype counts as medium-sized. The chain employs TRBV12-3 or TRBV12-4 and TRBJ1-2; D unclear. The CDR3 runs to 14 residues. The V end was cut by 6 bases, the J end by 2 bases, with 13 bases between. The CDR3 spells CASSTVLGNYGYTF. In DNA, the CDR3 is TGTGCCAGCAGCACCGTTCTGGGGAACTATGGCTACACCTTC.

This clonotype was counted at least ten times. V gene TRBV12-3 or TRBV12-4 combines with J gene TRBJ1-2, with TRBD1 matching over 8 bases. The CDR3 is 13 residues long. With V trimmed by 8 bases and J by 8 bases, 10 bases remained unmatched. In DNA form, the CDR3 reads TGTGCCAGCGCCTACGACAGGGGACAAGGCTACACCTTC. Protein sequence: CASAYDRGQGYTF.

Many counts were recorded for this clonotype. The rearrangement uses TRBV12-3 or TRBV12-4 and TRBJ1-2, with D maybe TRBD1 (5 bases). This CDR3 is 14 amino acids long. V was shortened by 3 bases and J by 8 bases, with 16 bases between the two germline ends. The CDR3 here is CASSLEGPLGGYTF. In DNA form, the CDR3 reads TGTGCCAGCAGTTTGGAGGGGCCTCTGGGAGGCTACACCTTC.

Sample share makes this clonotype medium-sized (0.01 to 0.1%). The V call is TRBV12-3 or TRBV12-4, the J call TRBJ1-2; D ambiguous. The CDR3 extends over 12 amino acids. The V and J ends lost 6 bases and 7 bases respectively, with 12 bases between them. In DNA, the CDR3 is TGTGCCAGCAGCTGGGCCATGGCTGGCTACACCTTC. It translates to CASSWAMAGYTF.

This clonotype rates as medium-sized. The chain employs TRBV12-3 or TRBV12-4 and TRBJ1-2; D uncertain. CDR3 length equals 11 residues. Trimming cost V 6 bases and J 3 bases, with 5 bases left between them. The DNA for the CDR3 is TGTGCCAGCAGAACGGACTATGGCTACACCTTC. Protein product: CASRTDYGYTF.

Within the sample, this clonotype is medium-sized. The CDR3, as DNA: TGTGCCAGCAGCCAGACAGGGGACGGCTACACCTTC. Translating it yields CASSQTGDGYTF. The rearrangement uses TRBV12-3 or TRBV12-4 and TRBJ1-2, with 8 bases lining up with TRBD1. The V and J ends lost 6 bases and 8 bases, in that order; junction bases with no gene match: 5. The CDR3 loop spans 12 amino acids.

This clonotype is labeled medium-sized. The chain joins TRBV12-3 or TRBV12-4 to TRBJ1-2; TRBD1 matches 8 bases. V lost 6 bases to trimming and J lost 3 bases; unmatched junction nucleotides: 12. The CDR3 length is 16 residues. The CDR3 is CASSPNPGQGDYGYTF. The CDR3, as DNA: TGTGCCAGCAGCCCCAACCCCGGACAGGGCGACTATGGCTACACCTTC.

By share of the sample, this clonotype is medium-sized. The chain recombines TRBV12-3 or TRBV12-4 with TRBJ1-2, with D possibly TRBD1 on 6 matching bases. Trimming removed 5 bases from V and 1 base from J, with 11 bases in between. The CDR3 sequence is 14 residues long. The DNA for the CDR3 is TGTGCCAGCAGTCTACAGGGTCTTAACTATGGCTACACCTTC. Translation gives CASSLQGLNYGYTF.

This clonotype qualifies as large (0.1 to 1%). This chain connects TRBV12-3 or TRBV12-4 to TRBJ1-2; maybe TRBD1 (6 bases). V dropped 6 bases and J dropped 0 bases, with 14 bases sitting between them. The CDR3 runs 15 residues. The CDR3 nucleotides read TGTGCCAGCAGCCCCGACGGACAGTCTAACTATGGCTACACCTTC. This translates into CASSPDGQSNYGYTF.

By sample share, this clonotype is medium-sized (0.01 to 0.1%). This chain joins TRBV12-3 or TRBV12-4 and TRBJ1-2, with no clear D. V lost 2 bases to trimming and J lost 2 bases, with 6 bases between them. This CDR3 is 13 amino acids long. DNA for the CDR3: TGTGCCAGCAGTTTAATAGAGAACTATGGCTACACCTTC. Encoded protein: CASSLIENYGYTF.

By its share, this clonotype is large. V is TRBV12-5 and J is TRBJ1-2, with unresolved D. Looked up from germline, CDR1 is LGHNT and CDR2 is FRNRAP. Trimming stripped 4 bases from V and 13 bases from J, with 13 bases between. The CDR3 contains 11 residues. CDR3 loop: CASGSGRGLTF. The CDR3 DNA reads TGTGCTAGTGGTTCCGGACGGGGTCTCACCTTC.

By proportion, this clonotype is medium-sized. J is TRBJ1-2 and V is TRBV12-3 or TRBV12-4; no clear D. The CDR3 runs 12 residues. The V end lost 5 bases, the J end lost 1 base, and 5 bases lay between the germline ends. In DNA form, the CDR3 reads TGTGCCAGCAGTCGAAGTAACTATGGCTACACCTTC. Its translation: CASSRSNYGYTF.

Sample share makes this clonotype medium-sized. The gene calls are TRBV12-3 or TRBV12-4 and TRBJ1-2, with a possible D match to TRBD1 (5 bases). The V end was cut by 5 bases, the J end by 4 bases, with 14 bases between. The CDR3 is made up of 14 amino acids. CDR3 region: CASSVSGTVYGYTF. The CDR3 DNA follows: TGTGCCAGCAGTGTTTCCGGGACGGTCTATGGCTACACCTTC.

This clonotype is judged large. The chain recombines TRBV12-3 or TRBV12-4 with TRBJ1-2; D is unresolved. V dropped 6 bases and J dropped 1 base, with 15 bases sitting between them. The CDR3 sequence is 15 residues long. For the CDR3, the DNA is TGTGCCAGCAGCCACGGGAGGAGATTTAACTATGGCTACACCTTC. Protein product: CASSHGRRFNYGYTF.